The present entry profiles one T cell receptor (beta chain) with its context. The antigen remains undetermined. Data came from immunoSEQ multiplex PCR; TCRdb stores just in-frame clones and leaves some out. The data hold approximately 5,500 clones, with approximately 35% observed a single time. The record originates from a study of STAT3 mutations in large granular lymphocyte leukemia. Germline V gene sequence: CDR1 GTSNPN, CDR2 SVGIG (reference sequence). The V end was cut by 8 bases, the J end by 5 bases, with 18 bases between. This CDR3 comprises 13 residues. Broader study findings: Every T-LGLL patient had at least one immunodominant TCRbeta clonotype.

Sequencing used peripheral blood mononuclear cells. The chain carries TRBV30 and TRBJ1-1, with D uncertain. This TCR was recovered from a woman between 40 and 50 years old with T-cell large granular lymphocyte leukemia. Some clones in this sample may be carry-over from other donors' samples. The CDR3 loop reads CAASELGWTEAFF. CDR3 sequence (DNA): TGTGCCGCCTCCGAGCTGGGTTGGACTGAAGCTTTCTTT.